Below, 4 T cell receptor beta chains from the same sample are listed, as sequenced in a study of T cell responses to AZD1222 COVID-19 vaccine. Repertoires were generated with immunoSEQ multiplex PCR, while TCRdb's copy carries only in-frame clones and drops some. The table has 90,000 to 110,000 clones, more than 75% seen once. The sequenced sample was peripheral blood, obtained on day 0 of AZD1222 vaccination. These receptors were collected from an adult in good health.

This chain uses TRBV28 with TRBJ1-2; maybe TRBD1 (6 bases). V was trimmed by 4 bases and J by 4 bases, leaving 13 bases between them. This CDR3 spans 14 amino acids. Looked up from germline, CDR1 is MDHEN and CDR2 is SYDVKM. The DNA for the CDR3 is TGTGCCAGCAGTTCCTTCAGGGGTCTCTATGGCTACACCTTC. Protein product: CASSSFRGLYGYTF.

The V and J genes are TRBV7-9 and TRBJ2-1, with a weak D call TRBD1 (6 bases). The CDR3 consists of 12 residues. The V gene lost 7 bases and the J gene lost 9 bases, with 13 bases spanning the gap. The germline gives CDR1 SEHNR, CDR2 FQNEAQ (reference sequence). In nucleotides, the CDR3 is TGTGCCAGCACGACGCTAGGGGGTGAGCAGTTCTTC. Residues: CASTTLGGEQFF.

The rearrangement uses TRBV7-3 and TRBJ2-1, with TRBD1 identical over 7 bases. This CDR3 is built from 13 residues. CDR1 is SGHTA, CDR2 FQGTGA, per germline. With V trimmed by 2 bases and J by 6 bases, 1 base remained unmatched. The CDR3 loop is CASSLGQVNEQFF. The CDR3 nucleotides are TGTGCCAGCAGCTTAGGACAGGTCAATGAGCAGTTCTTC.

In nucleotides, the CDR3 is TGTGCCAGCAGCTACCCCCGGGGGGGAGGCTACACCTTC. Translated: CASSYPRGGGYTF. This rearrangement joins TRBV5-5 to TRBJ1-2, with D possibly matching TRBD1 (5 bases). The V and J ends lost 3 bases and 8 bases respectively, with 14 bases between them. The CDR3 consists of 13 residues. Germline CDR1 is SGHKS and CDR2 is YYEKEE (reference sequence).